The source of this T cell receptor beta chain is a study of cytomegalovirus exposure and HLA in healthy donors. At the level of the study: Assignment to the Caucasian-associated ancestry cluster applied to around 76% of the approximately 420 genotyped donors.

The CDR3 has 14 residues. Germline assignment: CDR1 SEHNR and CDR2 FQNEAQ (reference sequence). Concerning this clone: The antigen is not known. Germline and junction disagree at one end, which may indicate a read error.

Study observations and caveats: A later analysis by the authors found several of the most significant clusters apparently linked to common viral pathogens.

Amplification used 60 Vbeta primers and 13 Jbeta primers. This table comes from immunoSEQ multiplex PCR, and its TCRdb copy is limited to in-frame clones, with some not included. In the table there are over 70,000 clones, 77% of which are singletons. This chain joins TRBV7-9 and TRBJ2-7, with D possibly TRBD1 on 5 matching bases. This clonotype originated in a man aged 50 to 59 in good health and CMV-seropositive. The sequencing input was PBMCs. Here the CDR3 DNA reads TGTTCCAGCAGCCACCCGGACAACTCCTACGAGCAGTACTTC. It yields the protein CSSSHPDNSYEQYF.